This T cell receptor (beta chain) emerged from a study of CD8+ T cells in alopecia areata. Study-wide results and limits: Normal scalp showed lower clonality than lesional scalp, especially alopecia totalis/universalis. Expanded CD8+ clones among the top 100, and scalp clonality, were significantly decreased by tofacitinib.

The germline gives CDR1 SGHTA, CDR2 FQGNSA. This CDR3 is built from 14 residues. V gave up 5 bases and J gave up 2 bases, with 12 bases separating them. Documented treatment: oral pan-JAK inhibitor, 5-10 mg twice daily. Following RNA extraction, reverse transcription yielded cDNA that acted as the sequencing template. The data were produced by immunoSEQ multiplex PCR, yet TCRdb's version contains in-frame clones alone and is incomplete. The table shows approximately 130,000 clones, with 61% occurring only once. Turning to this clone: Its antigen is undetermined.

The clonotype comes from a human donor with alopecia areata. Material: CD4+ T cells sorted from blood, obtained at week 4, from a patient treated with tofacitinib. V gene TRBV7-2 combines with J gene TRBJ1-2, with D maybe TRBD1 (6 bases). CDR3 amino acids: CASSGRTANYGYTF. The CDR3 region has the DNA TGTGCCAGCAGCGGAAGGACAGCGAACTATGGCTACACCTTC.